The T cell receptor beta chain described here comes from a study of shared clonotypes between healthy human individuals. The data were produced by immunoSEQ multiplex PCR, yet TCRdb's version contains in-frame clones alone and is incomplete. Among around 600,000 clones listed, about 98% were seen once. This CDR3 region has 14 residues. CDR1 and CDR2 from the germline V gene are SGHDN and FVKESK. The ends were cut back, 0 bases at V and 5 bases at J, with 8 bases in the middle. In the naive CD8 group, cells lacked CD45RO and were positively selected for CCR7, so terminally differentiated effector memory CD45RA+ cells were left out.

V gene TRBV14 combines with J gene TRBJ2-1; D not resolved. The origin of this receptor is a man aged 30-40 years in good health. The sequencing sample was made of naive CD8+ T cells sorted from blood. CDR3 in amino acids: CASSQEAGDNEQFF. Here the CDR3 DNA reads TGTGCCAGCAGCCAAGAAGCTGGGGACAATGAGCAGTTCTTC.